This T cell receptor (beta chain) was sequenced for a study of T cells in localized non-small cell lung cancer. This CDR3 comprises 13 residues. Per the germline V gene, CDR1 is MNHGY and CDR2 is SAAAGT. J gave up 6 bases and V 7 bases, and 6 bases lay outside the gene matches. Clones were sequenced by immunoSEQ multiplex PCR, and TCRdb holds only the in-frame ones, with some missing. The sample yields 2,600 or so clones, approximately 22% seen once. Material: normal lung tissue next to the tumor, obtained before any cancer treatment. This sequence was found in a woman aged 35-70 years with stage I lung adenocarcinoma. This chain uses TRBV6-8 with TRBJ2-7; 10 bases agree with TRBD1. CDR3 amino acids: CASNDRGRSEQYF. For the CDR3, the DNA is TGTGCCAGCAATGACAGGGGGCGAAGCGAGCAGTACTTC.